A selection of T cell receptor beta chains follows, all from one sample in a study. TCRdb recomputed calls from the RT-PCR reads with MiXCR, one row per CDR3 protein. The sample comprises hundreds of thousands of distinct CDR3 sequences, over 12% of which are singletons, and 3.6% rests with the top ten. The sequenced material came from memory CD4+ T cells from blood. Receptors were obtained from a female donor in good health, serving as a healthy control. Both conserved end residues are part of each CDR3. D genes are given only for firm matches. Clone size, where shown, is once, few, many, or a class for clones that have expanded.

D: -
size: many
V: TRBV5-1
J: TRBJ1-4
DNA: TGCGCCAGCAGCTTGACGGGGACTGCAACTAATGAAAAACTGTTTTTT
CDR3: CASSLTGTATNEKLFF

D: -
size: few
V: TRBV10-3
J: TRBJ2-5
DNA: TGTGCCACCATAAGAGACATGGGGGGTGGTCTTCAGACCCAGTACTTC
CDR3: CATIRDMGGGLQTQYF

D: TRBD2
size: -
V: TRBV7-6
J: TRBJ2-7
DNA: TGTGCCAGCAGCTTAGCCGGGACTAGCGACCCCTACGAGCAGTACTTC
CDR3: CASSLAGTSDPYEQYF

D: -
size: few
V: TRBV7-2
J: TRBJ2-1
DNA: TGTGCCAGCAGCCAAGATAGGGGGTCGTATGAGCAGTTCTTC
CDR3: CASSQDRGSYEQFF

D: -
size: -
V: TRBV5-1
J: TRBJ2-4
DNA: TGCGCCAGCAGCTCCCGGGGAGATGCCAAAAACATTCAGTACTTC
CDR3: CASSSRGDAKNIQYF

D: -
size: many
V: TRBV4-3
J: TRBJ2-1
DNA: TGCGCCAGCAGCCTAGACAGGCGGGAGCAGTTCTTC
CDR3: CASSLDRREQFF

D: -
size: once
V: TRBV7-3
J: TRBJ1-1
DNA: TGTGCCAGCAGCTTAAGCCAGGGTCGAGCTTTCTTT
CDR3: CASSLSQGRAFF

D: -
size: -
V: TRBV28
J: TRBJ1-1
DNA: TGTGCCAGCAGTTTACCAGGGTTCCCTGAAGCTTTCTTT
CDR3: CASSLPGFPEAFF

D: -
size: many
V: TRBV29-1
J: TRBJ2-7
DNA: TGCAGCGTAACCGGGACACTCTTTGACGAGCAGTACTTC
CDR3: CSVTGTLFDEQYF

D: TRBD1
size: few
V: TRBV18
J: TRBJ1-5
DNA: TGTGCCAGCTCACTCAACCGGGGACAGGGCAGCAATCAGCCCCAGCATTTT
CDR3: CASSLNRGQGSNQPQHF

D: TRBD2
size: many
V: TRBV9
J: TRBJ2-7
DNA: TGTGCCAGCAGCGTAACCCCAGCGGGATCCTACGAGCAGTACTTC
CDR3: CASSVTPAGSYEQYF

D: TRBD2
size: -
V: TRBV20-1
J: TRBJ2-1
DNA: TGCAGTGCTAGAGATTTGCGGGGGTCGGCCTACAATGAGCAGTTCTTC
CDR3: CSARDLRGSAYNEQFF

D: TRBD1
size: many
V: TRBV20-1
J: TRBJ2-5
DNA: TGCAGTGCTGACAGGGGGGACGAAGAGACCCAGTACTTC
CDR3: CSADRGDEETQYF

D: -
size: few
V: TRBV28
J: TRBJ2-1
DNA: TGTGCCAGCAGTACCCCGGGGAGCTCCTACAATGAGCAGTTCTTC
CDR3: CASSTPGSSYNEQFF

D: -
size: -
V: TRBV5-1
J: TRBJ1-5
DNA: TGCGCCAGCAGCTTGGGAATAGGGGACAATCAGCCCCAGCATTTT
CDR3: CASSLGIGDNQPQHF

D: -
size: few
V: TRBV28
J: TRBJ1-5
DNA: TGTGCCAGCAGTTTATTCGAAGCGGATCAGCCCCAGCATTTT
CDR3: CASSLFEADQPQHF

D: -
size: -
V: TRBV6-2/TRBV6-3
J: TRBJ2-1
DNA: TGTGCCAGCAAACAGGGCATCACCTACAATGAGCAGTTCTTC
CDR3: CASKQGITYNEQFF

D: -
size: few
V: TRBV6-4
J: TRBJ2-2
DNA: TGTGCCAGCAGTGTTCAAAGGGCCGGGGAGCTGTTTTTT
CDR3: CASSVQRAGELFF

D: TRBD2
size: -
V: TRBV7-2
J: TRBJ2-7
DNA: TGTGCCAGCAGCTTATCTAGCGGGAGATACGAGCAGTACTTC
CDR3: CASSLSSGRYEQYF

D: -
size: many
V: TRBV7-2
J: TRBJ1-1
DNA: TGTGCCAGCAGCTTTTCTGTCAATCGACGATACACTGAAGCTTTCTTT
CDR3: CASSFSVNRRYTEAFF

D: -
size: many
V: TRBV5-1
J: TRBJ2-7
DNA: TGCGCCAGCAGCTTGTCTACGGCTCCCTACGAGCAGTACTTC
CDR3: CASSLSTAPYEQYF

D: TRBD1
size: many
V: TRBV29-1
J: TRBJ2-7
DNA: TGCAGCATTCACTCCGGGACAGGGGGCTTGGACTTC
CDR3: CSIHSGTGGLDF

D: TRBD1
size: few
V: TRBV7-2
J: TRBJ1-2
DNA: TGTGCCAGCAGCCCAAGCGGACAGGGAGACTATGGCTACACCTTC
CDR3: CASSPSGQGDYGYTF

D: TRBD2
size: -
V: TRBV4-2
J: TRBJ2-3
DNA: TGTGCCAGCAGCCAAGGTTCTAGCGGGAGACCCACAGATACGCAGTATTTT
CDR3: CASSQGSSGRPTDTQYF